What follows are 13 T cell receptor beta chains derived from one specimen sequenced in a study of graft-versus-host responses after intestinal transplantation (dated by TCRdb to the early 2020s). Library preparation employed the immunoSEQ multiplex PCR assay. As stored in TCRdb, this immuneACCESS dataset retains in-frame rearrangements with V and J assigned. A fraction of the clones does not appear; measured against another copy, unresolved V genes explain less than half of the discrepancy, and the remainder lacks a known reason. The sample table contains 55,000 to 85,000 clones; only one count was recorded for 89% of them. The top ten constitute around 2.6% of the sample. Interpreted using the paper, the time point label stands for: cells obtained before transplantation from donor or recipient. Their cognate antigens are unknown. Specimen: unstimulated CD8+ T cells sorted from spleen or lymph node cells, collected before intestinal transplant. These receptors were obtained from a human donor who received an intestinal transplant.

The chain carries TRBV11-2 and TRBJ1-2; 9 bases are a match to TRBD1. Germline V gene data show CDR1 as SGHAT and CDR2 as FQNNGV. Trimming removed 4 bases from V and 3 bases from J; junction bases left unmatched: 3. The CDR3 is 14 residues long. The CDR3 DNA reads TGTGCCAGCAGCTCACAGGGGGCCGACTATGGCTACACCTTC. Encoded protein: CASSSQGADYGYTF.

CDR3 DNA sequence: TGTGCCAGTAGTATCGGCGGGGGGCTGAGCACAGATACGCAGTATTTT. Amino acid sequence: CASSIGGGLSTDTQYF. The V gene is TRBV19, the J gene TRBJ2-3; TRBD2 aligns across 8 bases. This CDR3 contains 16 residues. Germline trimming cut 3 bases from V and 0 bases from J; bases unmatched to any gene: 5. CDR1 and CDR2 (germline): LNHDA, SQIVND (reference sequence).

The chain is built from TRBV14 and TRBJ1-2, with no clear D. The CDR3 is 12 residues long. Germline assignment: CDR1 SGHDN and CDR2 FVKESK. Trimming shortened V by 2 bases and J by 4 bases, and 5 bases separated the two germline ends. Here the CDR3 reads CASSQYSYGYTF. In DNA, the CDR3 is TGTGCCAGCAGCCAATACTCCTATGGCTACACCTTC. The variable domain in full, with the rest retrieved from reference TRBV14 and TRBJ1-2, is EAGVTQFPSHSVIEKGQTVTLRCDPISGHDNLYWYRRVMGKEIKFLLHFVKESKQDESGMPNNRFLAERTGGTYSTLKVQPAELEDSGVYFCASSQYSYGYTFGSGTRLTVV.

V is TRBV5-6 and J is TRBJ2-3; D perhaps matches TRBD1 (6 bases). CDR3 length: 16 amino acids. With 0 bases removed from V and 6 bases from J, the gap between germline ends came to 17 bases. Germline CDR1 SGHDT, CDR2 YYEEEE. The CDR3 region has the DNA TGTGCCAGCAGCTTGGCCGGCAGGGGCTCTACGGATACGCAGTATTTT. Translating gives CASSLAGRGSTDTQYF.

The genes are TRBV5-6 and TRBJ2-5; 8 bases line up with TRBD2. Unmatched junction bases numbered 13, after V lost 4 bases and J lost 5 bases. CDR1 is SGHDT and CDR2 is YYEEEE in the germline V gene. CDR3 size: 16 residues. In DNA, the CDR3 is TGTGCCAGCAGCGCCGGGACTAGGACAGTCAGGGAGACCCAGTACTTC. Its protein is CASSAGTRTVRETQYF.

This chain uses TRBV21-1 with TRBJ1-1; the D call of TRBD1 is as the table states it, not checked on the DNA. TRBV21-1 is a recognized pseudogene. The CDR3 runs 16 residues. In nucleotides, the CDR3 is TGTGCCAGCAGGCCCCCTCCGGGACAGGAGAACACTGAAGCTTTCTTT. As protein: CASRPPPGQENTEAFF.

The rearrangement uses TRBV28 and TRBJ1-4; TRBD1 agrees at 7 bases. CDR3 length: 17 amino acids. V gave up 1 base and J gave up 3 bases; unmatched junction bases: 8. Germline lookup yields CDR1 MDHEN and CDR2 SYDVKM. CDR3 bases: TGTGCCAGCAGTTTATCGACAGGGCGGGTGGCTAATGAAAAACTGTTTTTT. Translated, it gives CASSLSTGRVANEKLFF.

As to this clone: The sample has other DNA sequences that encode this CDR3 too. The chain is built from TRBV9 and TRBJ1-2; 8 nucleotides match TRBD1. V lost 0 bases, J lost 3 bases, and 7 bases stayed unmatched. Germline V gene sequence: CDR1 SGDLS, CDR2 YYNGEE. The CDR3 has 16 residues. In DNA, the CDR3 is TGTGCCAGCAGCGTAGATGGACAGGGCGTCGACTATGGCTACACCTTC. It translates to CASSVDGQGVDYGYTF.

The V gene is TRBV4-1, the J gene TRBJ1-1; no reliable D call. CDR3 size: 16 residues. The V end was cut by 4 bases, the J end by 0 bases, with 15 bases between. In germline, CDR1 is MGHRA, CDR2 YSYEKL. CDR3 DNA: TGCGCCAGCAGCCTAGGCCCCCAGGTTATGAACACTGAAGCTTTCTTT. This codes for CASSLGPQVMNTEAFF.

The chain recombines TRBV19 with TRBJ2-7, with 7 bases identical to TRBD1. This CDR3 is built from 13 residues. Germline V gives CDR1 LNHDA, CDR2 SQIVND (reference sequence). The J segment lost 2 bases and the V segment lost 4 bases, leaving 2 bases of the junction unmatched. The CDR3, as DNA: TGTGCCAGTAGTAGTCAGGGGGCCTACGAGCAGTACTTC. It is translated as CASSSQGAYEQYF.

The CDR3 DNA reads TGTGCCAGCAGTTTTGCGGACATTGGAATCAATGAGCAGTTCTTC. It yields the protein CASSFADIGINEQFF. The rearrangement uses TRBV28 and TRBJ2-1; the D gene is possibly TRBD1 (5 bases). V lost 3 bases and J 6 bases, leaving 15 bases between the germline ends. CDR3 length: 15 amino acids. The germline gives CDR1 MDHEN, CDR2 SYDVKM.

The rearrangement uses TRBV28 and TRBJ1-5; the match to TRBD1 covers 8 bases. The CDR3 contains 15 residues. Looked up from germline, CDR1 is MDHEN and CDR2 is SYDVKM. The V gene end was trimmed by 2 bases and the J gene end by 7 bases; junction bases not matched to a gene: 7. This chain's CDR3 is CASSLSLDRDQPQHF. CDR3 DNA: TGTGCCAGCAGTTTAAGTTTGGACAGGGACCAGCCCCAGCATTTT.

V is TRBV27 and J is TRBJ2-2; D is perhaps TRBD1 (5 bases). This CDR3 has 16 residues. Germline assignment: CDR1 MNHEY and CDR2 SMNVEV (reference sequence). The V end was cut by 0 bases, the J end by 4 bases, with 12 bases between. The CDR3 DNA follows: TGTGCCAGCAGTTTATCAGGCCAGGGCGGCACCGGGGAGCTGTTTTTT. This codes for CASSLSGQGGTGELFF.